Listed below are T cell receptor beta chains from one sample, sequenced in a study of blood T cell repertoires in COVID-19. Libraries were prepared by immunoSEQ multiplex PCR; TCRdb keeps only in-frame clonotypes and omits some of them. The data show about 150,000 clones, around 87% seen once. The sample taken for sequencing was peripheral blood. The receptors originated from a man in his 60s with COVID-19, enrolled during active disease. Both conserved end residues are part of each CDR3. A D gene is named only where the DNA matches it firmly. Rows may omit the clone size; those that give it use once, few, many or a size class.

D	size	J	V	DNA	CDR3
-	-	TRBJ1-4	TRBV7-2	TGTGCCAGCAGCAAGAGCCGAGCAATGAATGAAAAACTGTTTTTT	CASSKSRAMNEKLFF
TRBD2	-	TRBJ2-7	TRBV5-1	TGCGCCAGCCAACCCTCGGGTAGCGGGAGCTCTCTTTGCGAGCAGTACTTC	CASQPSGSGSSLCEQYF
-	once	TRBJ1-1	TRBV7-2	TGTGCCAGCATGGTTTACTTGGACACTGAAGCTTTCTTT	CASMVYLDTEAFF
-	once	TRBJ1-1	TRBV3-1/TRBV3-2	TGTGCCAGCAGCCAAGATGGTTATGGAGGGAGTTTACTAGGGGACACTGAAGCTTTCTTT	CASSQDGYGGSLLGDTEAFF
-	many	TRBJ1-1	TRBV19	TGTGCCAGTAGTATCTCAGGGCCGGGCACTGAAGCTTTCTTT	CASSISGPGTEAFF
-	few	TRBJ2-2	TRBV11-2	TGTGCCAGCAGCTTAAACACCCTCTCGGACAGGAACACCGGGGAGCTGTTTTTT	CASSLNTLSDRNTGELFF
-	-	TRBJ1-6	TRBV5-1	TGCGCCAGCAGCTTGGGTGTAGGGGGATTGGGTTCACCCCTCCACTTT	CASSLGVGGLGSPLHF
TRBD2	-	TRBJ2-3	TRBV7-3	TGTGCCAGCAGCTTAATGGGGGGGAGCACAGATACGCAGTATTTT	CASSLMGGSTDTQYF
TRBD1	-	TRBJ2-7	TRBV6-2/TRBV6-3	TGTGCCAGCAGTTACGCCGACAGGGGGCGAGGAGGATACGAGCAGTACTTC	CASSYADRGRGGYEQYF
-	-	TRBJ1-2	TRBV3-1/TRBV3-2	TGTGCCAGCAGCCAAGGGGATCCGAACAGGCTTGGCTACACCTTC	CASSQGDPNRLGYTF
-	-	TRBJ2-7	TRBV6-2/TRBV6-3	TGTGCCAGCAGCCCGGACTTCTTGAAGCAGTACTTC	CASSPDFLKQYF
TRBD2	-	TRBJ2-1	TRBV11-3	TGTGCCAGCAGCTCCCGGGGGGGCCTCTATGAGCAGTTCTTC	CASSSRGGLYEQFF
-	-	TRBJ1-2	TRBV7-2	TGTGCCAGCAGCTTAGTGACTTATGGCTACACCTTC	CASSLVTYGYTF
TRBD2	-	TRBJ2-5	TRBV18	TGTGCCAGCTCGAAATTTGGGCCACTTTCGGGAGGAAGTGGGGTAATGGAGACCCAGTACTTC	CASSKFGPLSGGSGVMETQYF
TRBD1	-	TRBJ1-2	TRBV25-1	TGTGCCAGCTCGGTACAGGGGGCTTACTATGGCTACACCTTC	CASSVQGAYYGYTF
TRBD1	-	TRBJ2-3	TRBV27	TGTGCCAGCAGTTCCCGGGACAGGGGGCCCCCGGCGAGCACAGATACGCAGTATTTT	CASSSRDRGPPASTDTQYF
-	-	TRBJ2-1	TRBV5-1	TGCGCCAGCAAGGACTCCAGCTCCTACAATGAGCAGTTCTTC	CASKDSSSYNEQFF
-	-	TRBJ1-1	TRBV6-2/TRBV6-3	TGTGCCAGCAGTTCGCAAGCGAGCACTGAAGCTTTCTTT	CASSSQASTEAFF
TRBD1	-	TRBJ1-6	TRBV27	TGTGCCAGCATGGACAGGAGGTTGGAAAATTCACCCCTCCACTTT	CASMDRRLENSPLHF
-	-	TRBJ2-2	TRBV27	TGTGCCAGCAGACCCGACAGGAGAAACACCGGGGAGCTGTTTTTT	CASRPDRRNTGELFF
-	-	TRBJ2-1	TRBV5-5	TGTGCCAGCAGCTTAATACAGGGCAATGAGCAGTTCTTC	CASSLIQGNEQFF
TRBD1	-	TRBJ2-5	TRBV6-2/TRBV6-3	TGTGCCAGCAGTTACTACACAGGGGGTCAAGAGACCCAGTACTTC	CASSYYTGGQETQYF